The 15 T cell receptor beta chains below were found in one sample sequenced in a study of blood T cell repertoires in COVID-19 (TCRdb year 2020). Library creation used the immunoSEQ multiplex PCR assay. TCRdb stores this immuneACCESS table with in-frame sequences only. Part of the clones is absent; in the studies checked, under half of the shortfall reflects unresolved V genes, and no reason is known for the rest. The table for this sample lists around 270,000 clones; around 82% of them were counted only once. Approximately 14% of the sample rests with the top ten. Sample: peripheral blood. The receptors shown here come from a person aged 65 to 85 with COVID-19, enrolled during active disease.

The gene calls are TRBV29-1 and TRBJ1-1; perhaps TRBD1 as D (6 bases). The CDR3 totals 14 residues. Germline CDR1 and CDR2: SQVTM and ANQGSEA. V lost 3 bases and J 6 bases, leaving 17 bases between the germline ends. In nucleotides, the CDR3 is TGCAGCGTTGAGCAACAGGGCATTAACTCTGAAGCTTTCTTT. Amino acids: CSVEQQGINSEAFF.

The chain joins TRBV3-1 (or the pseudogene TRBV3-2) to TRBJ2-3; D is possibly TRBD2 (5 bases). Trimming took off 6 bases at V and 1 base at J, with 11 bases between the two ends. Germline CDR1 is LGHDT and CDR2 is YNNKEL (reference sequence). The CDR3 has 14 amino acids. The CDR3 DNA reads TGTGCCAGCAGTCACACCGGGGGCACAGATACGCAGTATTTT. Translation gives CASSHTGGTDTQYF.

For the CDR3, the DNA is TGTGCCAGCATCTTCGATCGGGGCACTGAAGCTTTCTTT. This encodes CASIFDRGTEAFF. This rearrangement joins TRBV2 to TRBJ1-1; D not certain. V was pared by 7 bases and J by 4 bases, with 13 bases between. The CDR3 has 13 amino acids. Germline V gene sequence: CDR1 SNHLY, CDR2 FYNNEI.

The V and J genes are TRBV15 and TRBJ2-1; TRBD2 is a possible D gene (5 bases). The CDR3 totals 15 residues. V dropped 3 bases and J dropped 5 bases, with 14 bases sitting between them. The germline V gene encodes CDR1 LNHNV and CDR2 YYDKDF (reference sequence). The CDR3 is CATSSAKPGDNEQFF. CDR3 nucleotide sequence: TGTGCCACCAGCAGCGCCAAACCCGGGGACAATGAGCAGTTCTTC.

As DNA, the CDR3 is TGTGCCTGGACCCGGAGAAGATATGGCTACACCTTC. Translating gives CAWTRRRYGYTF. This rearrangement joins TRBV30 to TRBJ1-2; D remains unclear. Germline V lookup: CDR1 GTSNPN, CDR2 SVGIG (reference sequence). Trimming stripped 4 bases from V and 5 bases from J, with 11 bases between. There are 12 residues in the CDR3.

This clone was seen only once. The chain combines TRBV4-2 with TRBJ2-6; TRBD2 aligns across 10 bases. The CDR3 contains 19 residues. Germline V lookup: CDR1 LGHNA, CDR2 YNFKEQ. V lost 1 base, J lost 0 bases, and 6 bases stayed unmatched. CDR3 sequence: CASSQVQLAGYSGANVLTF. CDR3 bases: TGTGCCAGCAGCCAAGTACAACTAGCGGGATACTCTGGGGCCAACGTCCTGACTTTC.

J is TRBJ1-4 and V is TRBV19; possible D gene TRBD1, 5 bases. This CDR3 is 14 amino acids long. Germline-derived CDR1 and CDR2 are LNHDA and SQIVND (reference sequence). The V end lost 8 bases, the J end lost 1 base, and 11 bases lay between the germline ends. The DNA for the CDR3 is TGTGCCAGTTCGCGGGGGGGAACTAATGAAAAACTGTTTTTT. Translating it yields CASSRGGTNEKLFF.

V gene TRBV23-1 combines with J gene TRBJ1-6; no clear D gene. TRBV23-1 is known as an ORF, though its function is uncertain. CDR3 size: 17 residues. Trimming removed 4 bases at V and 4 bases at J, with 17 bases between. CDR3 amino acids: CASSPKFYQDYNSPLHF. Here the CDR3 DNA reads TGCGCCAGCAGTCCGAAGTTTTATCAGGATTATAATTCACCCCTCCACTTT.

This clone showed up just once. The CDR3 loop is CASSRGLAGVADTQYF. In nucleotides, the CDR3 is TGTGCCAGCAGCCGAGGACTAGCGGGGGTGGCAGATACGCAGTATTTT. The J gene is TRBJ2-3, the V gene TRBV5-4; TRBD2 aligns across 13 bases. V was pared by 4 bases and J by 4 bases, with 6 bases of the junction left unmatched. Germline assignment: CDR1 SGHNT and CDR2 YYREEE (reference sequence). This CDR3 contains 16 residues.

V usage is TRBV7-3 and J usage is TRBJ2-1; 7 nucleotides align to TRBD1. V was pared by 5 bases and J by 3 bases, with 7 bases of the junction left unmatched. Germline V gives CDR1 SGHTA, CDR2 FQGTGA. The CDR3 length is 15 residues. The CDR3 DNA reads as TGTGCCAGCAGCCAACCGGGACAGAACTACAATGAGCAGTTCTTC. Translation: CASSQPGQNYNEQFF.

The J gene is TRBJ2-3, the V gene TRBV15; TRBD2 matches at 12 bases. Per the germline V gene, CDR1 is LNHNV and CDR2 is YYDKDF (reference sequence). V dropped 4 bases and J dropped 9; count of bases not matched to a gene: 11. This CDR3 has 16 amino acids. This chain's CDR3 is CATSTSSGGARETQYF. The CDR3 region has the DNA TGTGCCACCAGCACCTCTAGCGGGGGGGCGCGGGAAACGCAGTATTTT.

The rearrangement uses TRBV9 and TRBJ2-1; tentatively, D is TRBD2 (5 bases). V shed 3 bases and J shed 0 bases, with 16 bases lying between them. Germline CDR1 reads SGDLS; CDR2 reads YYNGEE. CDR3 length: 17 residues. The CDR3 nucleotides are TGTGCCAGCAGCGCGGGAAGACTGGCAAGCTCCTACAATGAGCAGTTCTTC. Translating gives CASSAGRLASSYNEQFF. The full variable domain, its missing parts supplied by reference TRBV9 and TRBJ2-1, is DSGVTQTPKHLITATGQRVTLRCSPRSGDLSVYWYQQSLDQGLQFLIQYYNGEERAKGNILERFSAQQFPDLHSELNLSSLELGDSALYFCASSAGRLASSYNEQFFGPGTRLTVL.

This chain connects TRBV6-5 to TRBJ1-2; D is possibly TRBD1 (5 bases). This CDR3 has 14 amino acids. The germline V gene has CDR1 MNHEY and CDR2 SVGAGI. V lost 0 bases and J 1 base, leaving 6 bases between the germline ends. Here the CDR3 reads CASSYSQGNYGYTF. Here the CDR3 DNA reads TGTGCCAGCAGTTACTCTCAGGGTAACTATGGCTACACCTTC.

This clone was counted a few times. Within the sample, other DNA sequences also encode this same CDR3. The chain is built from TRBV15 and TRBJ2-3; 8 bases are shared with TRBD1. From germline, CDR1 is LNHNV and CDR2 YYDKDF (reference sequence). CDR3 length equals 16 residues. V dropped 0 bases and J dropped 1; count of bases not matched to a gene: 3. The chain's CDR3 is CATSRDGGQGTDTQYF. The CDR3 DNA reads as TGTGCCACCAGCAGAGATGGGGGACAGGGCACAGATACGCAGTATTTT.

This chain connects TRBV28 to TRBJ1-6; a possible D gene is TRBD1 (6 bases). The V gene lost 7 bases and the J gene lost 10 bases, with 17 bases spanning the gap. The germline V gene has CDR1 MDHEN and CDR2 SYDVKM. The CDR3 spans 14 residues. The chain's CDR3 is CASTKDSFLSPLHF. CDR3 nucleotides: TGTGCCAGCACCAAGGACAGCTTCTTATCACCCCTCCACTTT.